The clone carrying this TCR beta chain was seen more than once but under ten times. The antigen is unknown. TCRdb independently ran MiXCR on the 5' RACE reads; one entry per CDR3 protein. The sample gives under 450,000 distinct CDR3 sequences, less than 25% of which show up once; 10% to 15% is in the top ten. The data stem from a study of T-cell memory formation after mild COVID-19. Study conclusions and caveats: CD4+ contracting clones lay mainly in CM and EM, CD8+ ones in EMRA.

Germline CDR1 DFQATT, CDR2 SNEGSKA (reference sequence). This CDR3 has 15 residues. V was pared by 7 bases and J by 0 bases, with 17 bases between. The chain carries TRBV20-1 and TRBJ2-3; tentative D call: TRBD2 (6 bases). The sample comprised PBMCs or a T cell subset sorted from them (not recorded which). The receptor was derived from an adult woman who had mild COVID-19 (a few samples of this study predate the infection). Cell type and time point are not known. CDR3 in amino acids: CSGGMGGGSTDTQYF. CDR3 nucleotide sequence: TGCAGTGGTGGGATGGGCGGAGGGAGCACAGATACGCAGTATTTT.